Given below is one TCR beta chain in context. As yet, its antigen is unknown. TCRdb's copy holds only in-frame clones and misses some; the assay was immunoSEQ multiplex PCR. The sample lists tens of thousands of clones, around four fifths seen once, with less than 3% in the top ten. This sample is part of a study of OX40 agonist ivuxolimab in advanced cancers. Study observations and caveats: The study found that CD8+ T cells averaged more expanded clones than CD4+.

The study sampled blood at baseline, cycle 4 day 1, and cycle 7 day 1. Looked up from germline, CDR1 is LGHNA and CDR2 is YSLEER. Trimming took off 1 base at V and 0 bases at J, with 5 bases between the two ends. This CDR3 has 14 amino acids. V gene TRBV4-3 combines with J gene TRBJ2-3, with D hard to call. The TCR comes from an adult with an advanced solid tumor such as melanoma, head and neck, liver or kidney cancer. Specimen: CD4+ or CD8+ T cells sorted from blood, collected in a trial of the OX40 agonist ivuxolimab. The CDR3, as DNA: TGCGCCAGCAGCCAAGCAGGAAGCACAGATACGCAGTATTTT. It yields the protein CASSQAGSTDTQYF.